Sequencing of this T cell receptor beta chain was carried out in a study of blood T cell repertoires in COVID-19. Study summary: Specimens from acute and convalescent COVID-19 originated in the United States, Italy and Spain.

J gave up 2 bases and V 6 bases, and 5 bases lay outside the gene matches. This CDR3 region has 14 residues. Germline assignment: CDR1 MNHEY and CDR2 SVGAGI. Cohorts were based on clinical histories the participants reported. The table lists this clone with a count of one. Per the study methods: Quantification of nucleated cells was approximated via reference gene primer amplification. The protocol was immunoSEQ multiplex PCR, while the TCRdb copy is restricted to in-frame clones and leaves out a portion. Clonal size and the V and J genes are those of that table, whereas D and trimming came from the DNA. The data hold fewer than 400,000 clones, with roughly 89% observed a single time.

The sample taken for sequencing was PBMCs or T cells enriched from blood (not recorded which). The sequence derives from a woman in her forties or fifties who had recovered from COVID-19. The chain has TRBV6-5 and TRBJ1-2, with 8 bases identical to TRBD1. In DNA, the CDR3 is TGTGCCAGCAGAGCAACAGGGGGAAACTATGGCTACACCTTC. Its translation: CASRATGGNYGYTF.